One sample yielded the 14 T cell receptor beta chains listed below, sequenced in a study of T cell changes during pregnancy in multiple sclerosis. Using immunoSEQ multiplex PCR, the repertoire was profiled, and TCRdb retains in-frame clones only, with some absent. The sample consists of about 76,000 clones, less than 95% of them appearing once. The sequenced sample was peripheral blood, obtained in the third trimester of pregnancy. The receptors originated from a female donor with multiple sclerosis, enrolled in a pregnancy study.

V is TRBV2 and J is TRBJ1-2; D gene unclear. V lost 0 bases and J lost 3, with 14 bases in between. The CDR3 length is 16 residues. Germline V gene data show CDR1 as SNHLY and CDR2 as FYNNEI. The CDR3 bases are TGTGCCAGCAGTGAAGCTGTTACCACCTATGACTATGGCTACACCTTC. Encoded protein: CASSEAVTTYDYGYTF.

This clone was counted once. This chain joins TRBV6-5 and TRBJ2-7; the match to TRBD1 covers 8 bases. Germline CDR1 is MNHEY and CDR2 is SVGAGI. V was clipped by 3 bases and J by 5 bases; unmatched bases: 9. The CDR3 is 15 amino acids. CDR3 loop: CASSYGQGAVDEQYF. The CDR3 DNA is TGTGCCAGCAGTTATGGGCAGGGGGCTGTCGACGAGCAGTACTTC.

The chain employs TRBV6-6 and TRBJ2-7, with 8 bases fitting TRBD2. The trim removed 8 bases at V and 2 bases at J, leaving 11 bases unmatched. Germline V gene sequence: CDR1 MNHNY, CDR2 SVGAGI (reference sequence). This CDR3 is built from 15 residues. The CDR3 coding sequence is TGTGCCAGCGAGGATGCGGGGGGTTCTACCTACGAGCAGTACTTC. Translation: CASEDAGGSTYEQYF.

The chain combines TRBV6-1 with TRBJ2-3; D unclear. Germline lookup yields CDR1 MNHNS and CDR2 SASEGT. This CDR3 is built from 14 residues. Deletions cut 4 bases from V and 4 bases from J, with 12 bases between. CDR3 bases: TGTGCCAGCAGTGTACCGACCGGAGCAGATACGCAGTATTTT. It is translated as CASSVPTGADTQYF.

In regard to this clone: One junction end disagrees with the germline gene, perhaps due to a read error. V and J are TRBV7-2 and TRBJ2-1, with 12 bases identical to TRBD2. The CDR3 runs 14 residues. CDR1 is SGHTA, CDR2 FQGNSA, per germline. As DNA, the CDR3 is TGTGCCAGCAGCTCGGCGACTAGCGGGGGTATGTCGCTCTTC. It codes for CASSSATSGGMSLF.

This chain connects TRBV5-4 to TRBJ1-1, with D tentatively TRBD1 (5 bases). Between the trimmed V and J ends, which lost 1 base and 4 bases, there was a span of 8 bases. CDR1 and CDR2 (germline): SGHNT, YYREEE (reference sequence). There are 13 residues in the CDR3. CDR3 loop: CASSLSGGTEAFF. Here the CDR3 DNA reads TGTGCCAGCAGCTTGTCGGGGGGCACTGAAGCTTTCTTT.

CDR3 in amino acids: CASNAQGGTEAFF. The DNA of the CDR3 is TGTGCCAGTAACGCCCAGGGGGGAACTGAAGCTTTCTTT. The V and J genes are TRBV19 and TRBJ1-1; 7 bases line up with TRBD1. CDR1 LNHDA and CDR2 SQIVND come from the germline V gene (reference sequence). V lost 7 bases to trimming and J lost 5 bases; unmatched junction nucleotides: 7. The CDR3 is 13 amino acids.

DNA for the CDR3: TGTGCCAGCTCACCGTCACGAGGGGGTGGAAACACCATATATTTT. This sequence encodes CASSPSRGGGNTIYF. V is TRBV18 and J is TRBJ1-3; D might be TRBD1 (6 bases). The CDR3 is 15 amino acids. The V end was cut by 3 bases, the J end by 3 bases, with 12 bases between. Per germline, CDR1 KGHSH and CDR2 LQKENI.

V usage is TRBV18 and J usage is TRBJ2-7; perhaps TRBD2 as D (6 bases). CDR1 and CDR2 from the germline V gene are KGHSH and LQKENI. V was pared by 2 bases and J by 7 bases, with 21 bases between. The CDR3 loop spans 16 amino acids. The CDR3 nucleotides read TGTGCCAGCTCACCAGACGCGCGGGTAGCGGATACTGAGCAGTACTTC. Encoded protein: CASSPDARVADTEQYF.

In the case of this clone: The sample holds other DNA sequences that translate to the same CDR3. The chain carries TRBV29-1 and TRBJ2-7; tentatively, D is TRBD2 (5 bases). This CDR3 has 11 amino acids. Germline-derived CDR1 and CDR2 are SQVTM and ANQGSEA. Between the trimmed V and J ends, which lost 2 bases and 4 bases, there was a span of 6 bases. The CDR3 loop is CSVERGYEQYF. The CDR3 DNA reads as TGCAGCGTTGAACGGGGTTACGAGCAGTACTTC.

This rearrangement joins TRBV4-2 to TRBJ2-1; possible D gene TRBD1, 6 bases. V lost 1 base to trimming and J lost 0 bases, with 10 bases between them. This CDR3 has 16 amino acids. Germline V gives CDR1 LGHNA, CDR2 YNFKEQ. CDR3 DNA sequence: TGTGCCAGCAGCCAAGGCCGGGACATCTCCTACAATGAGCAGTTCTTC. Translation gives CASSQGRDISYNEQFF.

The rearrangement joins TRBV7-3 to TRBJ1-2, with TRBD1 identical over 9 bases. Germline V CDR1 and CDR2: SGHTA, FQGTGA. The CDR3 loop spans 15 amino acids. After removal of 0 bases from V and 8 bases from J, the junction contained 7 bases not matched to a gene. Written as DNA, the CDR3 is TGTGCCAGCAGCTTAACGTCGGGACAGGGAGCCGGCTACACCTTC. Its protein is CASSLTSGQGAGYTF.

The chain employs TRBV2 and TRBJ2-2; 11 positions match TRBD1. The CDR3 is 15 residues long. Germline lookup yields CDR1 SNHLY and CDR2 FYNNEI. Unmatched junction bases numbered 5, after V lost 5 bases and J lost 6 bases. This CDR3 is CASSFRDRGAGELFF. CDR3 in DNA: TGTGCCAGCAGTTTCCGGGACAGGGGGGCCGGGGAGCTGTTTTTT.

The gene calls are TRBV5-1 and TRBJ1-2; TRBD1 is a possible D gene (5 bases). The CDR3 spans 14 residues. The V and J ends lost 0 bases and 8 bases respectively, with 14 bases between them. CDR1 and CDR2 (germline): SGHRS, YFSETQ. The CDR3 is CASSLAGQGPGYTF. In DNA, the CDR3 is TGCGCCAGCAGCTTGGCCGGGCAGGGCCCCGGCTACACCTTC.